These 17 T cell receptor beta chains were sequenced from one sample in a study of cytomegalovirus exposure and HLA in healthy donors. The PCR contained 60 Vbeta and 13 Jbeta primers. The method was immunoSEQ multiplex PCR; TCRdb's version includes in-frame clones alone and lacks a portion of them. This repertoire shows hundreds of thousands of clones, around 64% found once; its top ten account for 2% to 3%. Sequenced input: PBMCs. The origin of the receptors is a man in his forties in good health and CMV-seropositive.

The V gene is TRBV6-6, the J gene TRBJ2-7; 8 nucleotides agree with TRBD1. This CDR3 spans 16 amino acids. Germline loops: CDR1 MNHNY, CDR2 SVGAGI (reference sequence). V trimming: 4 bases; J trimming: 3 bases; junction bases outside the gene matches: 11. For the CDR3, the DNA is TGTGCCAGCAGTTCTTCCGGACAGGGAAAATACTACGAGCAGTACTTC. It codes for CASSSSGQGKYYEQYF.

This clone was seen once. The chain carries TRBV29-1 and TRBJ2-7; 7 nucleotides match TRBD1. V trimming: 6 bases; J trimming: 6 bases; junction bases outside the gene matches: 11. The CDR3 runs to 13 residues. The V gene's germline CDR1 is SQVTM and CDR2 ANQGSEA. The CDR3: CSVGGRGLGEQYF. The CDR3 DNA reads as TGCAGCGTAGGGGGCAGGGGGTTAGGCGAGCAGTACTTC.

This clone has only a few counts. This rearrangement joins TRBV10-3 to TRBJ1-2; TRBD1 might be the D (5 bases). The V and J ends lost 1 base and 4 bases respectively, with 13 bases between them. This CDR3 spans 15 amino acids. Germline V gives CDR1 ENHRY, CDR2 SYGVKD. The CDR3 coding sequence is TGTGCCATCAGTGAGTACGGTGGGGCCCTCTATGGCTACACCTTC. Residues: CAISEYGGALYGYTF.

This clone was seen once. This rearrangement joins TRBV7-8 to TRBJ2-5; 11 nucleotides line up with TRBD1. The DNA end is more similar to TRBJ2-7, so the J call may be wrong. This CDR3 is built from 14 residues. CDR1 is SGHVS, CDR2 FQNEAQ, per germline. CDR3: CASARGDRGYEQYF. The CDR3 DNA follows: TGTGCCAGCGCTAGGGGGGACAGGGGGTACGAGCAGTACTTC.

The genes are TRBV6-1 and TRBJ2-7; D gene uncertain. V lost 6 bases and J lost 3, with 12 bases in between. This CDR3 region has 13 residues. Germline loops: CDR1 MNHNS, CDR2 SASEGT. The CDR3 nucleotides read TGTGCCAGCAGCCGCGAGCTCGACTACGAGCAGTACTTC. It specifies CASSRELDYEQYF.

The chain couples TRBV6-5 to TRBJ2-1, with 9 positions matching TRBD2. With 1 base clipped from V and 0 bases from J, the junction kept 1 base outside the gene matches. The CDR3 extends over 16 amino acids. Per the germline V gene, CDR1 is MNHEY and CDR2 is SVGAGI. CDR3 bases: TGTGCCAGCAGTTACTATAGCGGGGGCTCCTACAATGAGCAGTTCTTC. Protein sequence: CASSYYSGGSYNEQFF.

J is TRBJ2-1 and V is TRBV7-8; unclear D gene. V was pared by 5 bases and J by 8 bases, with 7 bases between. The CDR3 extends over 11 amino acids. Germline V gene data show CDR1 as SGHVS and CDR2 as FQNEAQ. The chain's CDR3 is CASSPGYEQFF. For the CDR3, the DNA is TGTGCCAGCAGCCCTGGCTATGAGCAGTTCTTC. The whole variable domain, remainder taken from reference TRBV7-8 and TRBJ2-1, is GAGVSQSPRYKVAKRGQDVALRCDPISGHVSLFWYQQALGQGPEFLTYFQNEAQLDKSGLPSDRFFAERPEGSVSTLKIQRTQQEDSAVYLCASSPGYEQFFGPGTRLTVL.

This clone has more than one count but fewer than ten. The gene calls are TRBV7-2 and TRBJ1-2; D possibly corresponds to TRBD1 (6 bases). CDR1 SGHTA and CDR2 FQGNSA come from the germline V gene. CDR3 size: 15 residues. Trimming left V 1 base short and J 3 bases short, with 12 bases between. CDR3 protein: CASSLVRGTDYGYTF. The CDR3 DNA reads TGTGCCAGCAGCTTAGTGAGGGGGACCGACTATGGCTACACCTTC.

The rearrangement uses TRBV5-1 and TRBJ2-3; TRBD2 aligns across 11 bases. With V trimmed by 5 bases and J by 6 bases, 8 bases remained unmatched. The CDR3 is 15 amino acids. Germline V CDR1 and CDR2: SGHRS, YFSETQ. The CDR3 bases are TGCGCCAGCAGACTCGGACTAGCGGGTGGTGATACGCAGTATTTT. It translates to CASRLGLAGGDTQYF.

This CDR3 reads CASRISGGAKTQYF. CDR3 sequence (DNA): TGTGCCAGCAGGATTAGCGGGGGGGCAAAGACCCAGTACTTC. V usage is TRBV6-1 and J usage is TRBJ2-5; the match to TRBD2 covers 11 bases. Germline assignment: CDR1 MNHNS and CDR2 SASEGT. This CDR3 region has 14 residues. V shed 6 bases, J shed 6 bases, and the junction held 6 bases outside the gene matches.

J is TRBJ2-2 and V is TRBV25-1; 7 bases line up with TRBD1. There are 13 residues in the CDR3. The germline CDR1 and CDR2 sequences are MGHDK and SYGVNS. Trimming took 6 bases from V and 6 from J; bases not matched to a gene: 4. CDR3 amino acids: CASSPGGAGELFF. In DNA, the CDR3 is TGTGCCAGCAGCCCAGGGGGAGCCGGGGAGCTGTTTTTT.

This sequence joins TRBV9 and TRBJ2-1; TRBD2 is a possible D gene (5 bases). CDR1 SGDLS and CDR2 YYNGEE come from the germline V gene. The CDR3 loop spans 15 amino acids. With 0 bases removed from V and 4 bases from J, the gap between germline ends came to 11 bases. The CDR3 protein is CASSVVLANYNEQFF. The DNA of the CDR3 is TGTGCCAGCAGCGTAGTGCTAGCCAATTACAATGAGCAGTTCTTC.

This clone was seen a few times. The V gene is TRBV5-4, the J gene TRBJ2-3; possibly TRBD2 for D (6 bases). Germline assignment: CDR1 SGHNT and CDR2 YYREEE (reference sequence). This CDR3 is 17 amino acids long. The germline V and J ends were trimmed by 0 bases and 1 base, with 15 bases remaining between them. The CDR3 nucleotides read TGTGCCAGCAGCTTGGGTATCGGGGGACTCCGCACAGATACGCAGTATTTT. This sequence encodes CASSLGIGGLRTDTQYF.

The V and J genes are TRBV11-2 and TRBJ2-3, with 14 bases fitting TRBD2. This CDR3 region has 16 residues. The junction had 6 bases not matched to a gene; V was cut back by 4 bases and J by 6 bases. CDR1 is SGHAT, CDR2 FQNNGV, per germline. CDR3 loop: CASSSYGLAGGDTQYF. The CDR3 DNA reads as TGTGCCAGCAGCTCCTACGGACTAGCGGGGGGTGATACGCAGTATTTT.

With regard to this clone: Sequence at one end of the junction differs from germline and may be a read error. Other DNA sequences within the sample encode an identical CDR3. The J gene is TRBJ2-3, the V gene TRBV7-9, with a weak D call TRBD2 (5 bases). CDR3 length equals 14 residues. Germline V CDR1 and CDR2: SEHNR, FQNEAQ (reference sequence). The CDR3 region is CASSLPGSTDTQYF. The DNA of the CDR3 is TGTGCCAGCAGCTTACCGGGGAGCACAGATACGCAGTATTTC.

The chain couples TRBV19 to TRBJ1-2; D gene ambiguous. In germline, CDR1 is LNHDA, CDR2 SQIVND (reference sequence). CDR3 length: 16 residues. The ends were cut back, 7 bases at V and 4 bases at J, with 22 bases in the middle. The DNA for the CDR3 is TGTGCCAGTACTCCTCCACGGGAGGGCGACGGCTATGGCTACACCTTC. This translates into CASTPPREGDGYGYTF.

This clone came up a few times. This chain uses TRBV6-1 with TRBJ1-6; a weak D match, TRBD1 (5 bases). The CDR3 loop spans 14 amino acids. V lost 3 bases to trimming and J lost 4 bases, with 7 bases between them. Germline-derived CDR1 and CDR2 are MNHNS and SASEGT. The CDR3 sequence is CASSEAGYNSPLHF. The CDR3 DNA reads as TGTGCCAGCAGTGAGGCAGGGTATAATTCACCCCTCCACTTT.